What follows are 17 T cell receptor beta chains derived from one specimen sequenced in a study of T cell responses to AZD1222 COVID-19 vaccine. Sequencing used immunoSEQ multiplex PCR; TCRdb keeps in-frame clones, though not all of them. The table shows about 96,000 clones, with roughly nine tenths occurring only once. The sequenced sample was peripheral blood, obtained on day 0 of AZD1222 vaccination. These receptors were obtained from an adult in good health.

This sequence joins TRBV3-1 (or the pseudogene TRBV3-2) and TRBJ1-6; D is possibly TRBD1 (5 bases). Germline lookup yields CDR1 LGHDT and CDR2 YNNKEL (reference sequence). This CDR3 spans 14 amino acids. The V end was cut by 4 bases, the J end by 13 bases, with 17 bases between. The CDR3 reads CASSRRDSGRPLHF. CDR3 coding DNA: TGTGCCAGCAGCCGCCGGGACTCAGGTCGCCCCCTCCACTTT.

The chain joins TRBV12-3 or TRBV12-4 to TRBJ2-2, with D possibly matching TRBD2 (6 bases). V was pared by 6 bases and J by 6 bases, with 11 bases between. The CDR3 length is 13 residues. The CDR3 sequence: CASRAREAGELFF. The CDR3 DNA reads TGTGCCAGCAGAGCAAGGGAGGCCGGGGAGCTGTTTTTT.

In its sample, this clone was seen once. This chain connects TRBV28 to TRBJ1-2, with a tentative D call TRBD1 (6 bases). Trimming took off 2 bases at V and 5 bases at J, with 21 bases between the two ends. CDR1 is MDHEN, CDR2 SYDVKM, per germline. The CDR3 is 17 residues long. As DNA, the CDR3 is TGTGCCAGCAGTTTACAGGGGTCGGGGGGACTATGGTATGGCTACACCTTC. Protein: CASSLQGSGGLWYGYTF.

This sequence joins TRBV30 and TRBJ2-5, with a tentative D call TRBD1 (6 bases). From germline, CDR1 is GTSNPN and CDR2 SVGIG (reference sequence). Deletions cut 5 bases from V and 4 bases from J, with 14 bases between. The CDR3 is 13 residues long. This CDR3 is CAWRHQGSETQYF. CDR3 bases: TGTGCCTGGCGACACCAGGGGTCAGAGACCCAGTACTTC. Supplemented by reference TRBV30 and TRBJ2-5, the full variable domain reads SQTIHQWPATLVQPVGSPLSLECTVEGTSNPNLYWYRQAAGRGLQLLFYSVGIGQISSEVPQNLSASRPQDRQFILSSKKLLLSDSGFYLCAWRHQGSETQYFGPGTRLLVL.

This chain joins TRBV6-6 and TRBJ2-2; a weak D match, TRBD1 (5 bases). Trimming shortened V by 4 bases and J by 1 base, and 10 bases separated the two germline ends. The CDR3 covers 15 residues. Germline V CDR1 and CDR2: MNHNY, SVGAGI (reference sequence). The CDR3 DNA sequence: TGTGCCAGCAGTTGGACACAGCTGAACACCGGGGAGCTGTTTTTT. The encoded protein is CASSWTQLNTGELFF.

This chain uses TRBV30 with TRBJ1-4; D gene unclear. The V gene's germline CDR1 is GTSNPN and CDR2 SVGIG (reference sequence). Trimming took 3 bases from V and 5 from J, leaving 13 bases between them. The CDR3 has 14 residues. The CDR3 DNA reads TGTGCCTGGAGAGGTTTACTGGGGAATGAAAAACTGTTTTTT. Translation gives CAWRGLLGNEKLFF. Looking up the rest from reference TRBV30 and TRBJ1-4 gives the full variable domain: SQTIHQWPATLVQPVGSPLSLECTVEGTSNPNLYWYRQAAGRGLQLLFYSVGIGQISSEVPQNLSASRPQDRQFILSSKKLLLSDSGFYLCAWRGLLGNEKLFFGSGTQLSVL.

Only one count was recorded for this clone. V and J are TRBV5-6 and TRBJ2-2, with D maybe TRBD1 (5 bases). Trimming removed 4 bases at V and 2 bases at J, with 12 bases between. The CDR3 runs 15 residues. Germline-derived CDR1 and CDR2 are SGHDT and YYEEEE. CDR3 sequence reads: CASSLSGYNTGELFF. DNA of the CDR3: TGTGCCAGCAGCCTTTCAGGGTATAACACCGGGGAGCTGTTTTTT.

The chain recombines TRBV6-2 or TRBV6-3 with TRBJ2-1; 8 bases fit TRBD1. This CDR3 contains 17 residues. Germline values: CDR1 MNHEY, CDR2 SVGEGT. After removal of 0 bases from V and 3 bases from J, the junction contained 7 bases not matched to a gene. In nucleotides, the CDR3 is TGTGCCAGCAGTTACTCGCCTCCACAGGGGGTCTACAATGAGCAGTTCTTC. Translating gives CASSYSPPQGVYNEQFF.

This chain joins TRBV9 and TRBJ2-5, with TRBD1 matching over 10 bases. Germline values: CDR1 SGDLS, CDR2 YYNGEE. There are 17 residues in the CDR3. The junction had 10 bases not matched to a gene; V was cut back by 0 bases and J by 5 bases. The CDR3 loop reads CASSVARQGAGWETQYF. The CDR3 region has the DNA TGTGCCAGCAGCGTAGCGAGACAGGGGGCGGGCTGGGAGACCCAGTACTTC. Combining the CDR3 with reference TRBV9 and TRBJ2-5 gives the whole variable domain DSGVTQTPKHLITATGQRVTLRCSPRSGDLSVYWYQQSLDQGLQFLIQYYNGEERAKGNILERFSAQQFPDLHSELNLSSLELGDSALYFCASSVARQGAGWETQYFGPGTRLLVL.

In nucleotides, the CDR3 is TGTGCCACCAGTGATGTTCGGGGGGCCTACAATGAGCAGTTCTTC. Its protein product is CATSDVRGAYNEQFF. This chain connects TRBV24-1 to TRBJ2-1; TRBD2 matches at 7 bases. The CDR3 contains 15 residues. Trimming at V came to 3 bases and at J to 2 bases, leaving 3 bases not matched to a gene. Germline V gene data show CDR1 as KGHDR and CDR2 as SFDVKD.

The chain recombines TRBV19 with TRBJ2-1; possibly TRBD1 for D (7 bases). Germline-derived CDR1 and CDR2 are LNHDA and SQIVND (reference sequence). Trimming took 5 bases from V and 5 from J, leaving 16 bases between them. This CDR3 is 15 amino acids long. CDR3 sequence: CASSQQGGGHNEQFF. CDR3 sequence (DNA): TGTGCCAGTAGTCAGCAGGGGGGCGGACACAATGAGCAGTTCTTC.

V and J are TRBV19 and TRBJ1-1, with D possibly being TRBD1 (6 bases). The germline V and J ends were trimmed by 3 bases and 8 bases, with 16 bases remaining between them. The CDR3 is 14 residues long. Germline CDR1 is LNHDA and CDR2 is SQIVND (reference sequence). CDR3 DNA sequence: TGTGCCAGTAGTATCGAGGGACACATCCCCGAAGCTTTCTTT. Its protein is CASSIEGHIPEAFF.

V usage is TRBV6-6 and J usage is TRBJ2-7; maybe TRBD1 (6 bases). The CDR3 totals 15 residues. Germline V CDR1 and CDR2: MNHNY, SVGAGI (reference sequence). Trimming removed 4 bases at V and 7 bases at J, with 20 bases between. The CDR3 DNA is TGTGCCAGCAGTTCAGTCCCTGACAGGAGTCGAGAGCAGTACTTC. It is translated as CASSSVPDRSREQYF.

This clone was found a few times. The chain recombines TRBV9 with TRBJ2-1; TRBD2 matches 8 bases. This CDR3 contains 16 residues. V dropped 0 bases and J dropped 7; count of bases not matched to a gene: 9. The germline V gene has CDR1 SGDLS and CDR2 YYNGEE. CDR3 DNA: TGTGCCAGCAGCGTAGGGTCGGCGGGGGGCCTTAATGAGCAGTTCTTC. Translated: CASSVGSAGGLNEQFF. Full variable domain (outside the CDR3, taken from reference TRBV9 and TRBJ2-1): DSGVTQTPKHLITATGQRVTLRCSPRSGDLSVYWYQQSLDQGLQFLIQYYNGEERAKGNILERFSAQQFPDLHSELNLSSLELGDSALYFCASSVGSAGGLNEQFFGPGTRLTVL.

Comment on this clone: The same CDR3 arises from other DNA sequences in this sample as well. J is TRBJ2-2 and V is TRBV3-1 (or the pseudogene TRBV3-2), with D possibly TRBD2 on 6 matching bases. The CDR3 runs 16 residues. V lost 3 bases and J lost 0, with 11 bases in between. Germline values: CDR1 LGHDT, CDR2 YNNKEL (reference sequence). CDR3 region: CASSQGAGANTGELFF. The CDR3 region has the DNA TGTGCCAGCAGCCAGGGAGCGGGTGCGAACACCGGGGAGCTGTTTTTT.

This chain uses TRBV30 with TRBJ2-5, with D possibly being TRBD2 (5 bases). This CDR3 has 12 amino acids. V lost 4 bases to trimming and J lost 5 bases, with 11 bases between them. CDR1 and CDR2 (germline): GTSNPN, SVGIG (reference sequence). CDR3 sequence (DNA): TGTGCCTGGAAGAGGGTAGGGGAGACCCAGTACTTC. Encoded protein: CAWKRVGETQYF.

The genes are TRBV7-9 and TRBJ2-7; 7 positions match TRBD2. After removal of 6 bases from V and 0 bases from J, the junction contained 14 bases not matched to a gene. Germline V gene sequence: CDR1 SEHNR, CDR2 FQNEAQ (reference sequence). This CDR3 region has 17 residues. CDR3 residues: CASSPPQFGTNSYEQYF. CDR3 bases: TGTGCCAGCAGTCCCCCGCAGTTTGGGACTAACTCCTACGAGCAGTACTTC.